This paragraph reports one T cell receptor (beta chain). Its antigen remains unidentified. From the reads, TCRdb called clonotypes with MiXCR, one entry per CDR3 protein. The data contain 550,000 to 700,000 distinct CDR3 sequences, 40% of them seen just once; the ten biggest clones take up 48%. These data originate in a study of T cell repertoires in cytomegalovirus infection. Across the study: HLA-B-restricted CMV epitopes that are well studied, plus recently identified HLA-C-restricted ones, were used by the study. In public TCR beta signatures, there were indications of both CMV infection and matching HLA type.

General observations from the study: It was HLA-C-restricted CMV-specific TCR beta clonotypes that dominated the response ex vivo. Cumulated frequencies of public TCR beta families served to identify carriers of CMV plus the relevant HLA.

Per germline, CDR1 SGHTA and CDR2 FQGNSA. V was clipped by 1 base and J by 6 bases, with 15 bases between them. This CDR3 region has 15 residues. The source is a human donor in good health (CMV status not recorded). Some clones in this sample may be carry-over from other donors' samples. The specimen was cultured PBMCs, collected from culture after CMV antigen stimulation. The chain employs TRBV7-2 and TRBJ1-2; no reliable D call. CDR3 sequence reads: CASSLGPWNGDGYTF. The CDR3, as DNA: TGTGCCAGCAGCTTAGGTCCCTGGAATGGGGATGGCTACACCTTC.